This T cell receptor (beta chain) was found in a study of response to subunit inactivated influenza vaccine. MiXCR, applied by TCRdb to the RT-PCR reads, yields one record per CDR3 protein. The table records roughly 670,000 distinct CDR3 sequences, 11% to 15% of them present only once. Study-wide results and limits: New T cells are recruited in small numbers by each seasonal influenza vaccination, according to the authors' suggestion.

This clonotype was counted only a few times. The antigen is unknown. Specimen: PBMCs from blood, collected approximately 15 days before vaccination. This clonotype was obtained from a man aged 50-60 years who received an inactivated influenza vaccine.

The CDR3 protein is CASSYGAADTQYF. Written as DNA, the CDR3 is TGTGCCAGCAGCTATGGGGCGGCAGATACGCAGTATTTT. The gene calls are TRBV11-2 and TRBJ2-3; TRBD1 is a possible D gene (5 bases). The CDR3 runs 13 residues. Trimming removed 4 bases at V and 4 bases at J, with 9 bases between. Germline values: CDR1 SGHAT, CDR2 FQNNGV. Using reference TRBV11-2 and TRBJ2-3 for the parts outside the CDR3, the full variable domain is EAGVAQSPRYKIIEKRQSVAFWCNPISGHATLYWYQQILGQGPKLLIQFQNNGVVDDSQLPKDRFSAERLKGVDSTLKIQPAKLEDSAVYLCASSYGAADTQYFGPGTRLTVL.